Listed below are T cell receptor beta chains from one sample, sequenced in a study of cytomegalovirus exposure and HLA in healthy donors. Produced via immunoSEQ multiplex PCR; TCRdb's table is partial and in-frame only. The table shows around 72,000 clones, with 60% to 75% occurring only once. Sequencing used PBMCs. Receptor source: a middle-aged man in good health and CMV-seropositive. Both conserved end residues are part of each CDR3. A D gene is named only where the DNA matches it firmly. Not every row has a clone size; where given, it reads once, few, many or a size class.

CDR3nt	CDR3aa	abundance	v_gene	j_gene	d_gene
TGTGCCAGCAGCGTAGCTACGACTAGCGGGGGGGGAGATACGCAGTATTTT	CASSVATTSGGGDTQYF	few	TRBV9	TRBJ2-3	TRBD2
TGTGCCAGCAGCTTTGAAGGGGACACTGAAGCTTTCTTT	CASSFEGDTEAFF	.	TRBV11-2	TRBJ1-1	.
TGTGCCAGCAGTTACCCGGTGGCAGATACGCAGTATTTT	CASSYPVADTQYF	once	TRBV28	TRBJ2-3	.
TGCACCAGCAGCCAAGTATTTTACAGGGGAAATCAGCCCCAGCATTTT	CTSSQVFYRGNQPQHF	few	TRBV1	TRBJ1-5	.
TGCGCCAGCAGCCAAGTGTTCAGTGGGGAGCTGTTTTTT	CASSQVFSGELFF	few	TRBV4-3	TRBJ2-2	.
TGTGCCAGTAGTGACAGGGGTACGAACACTGAAGCTTTCTTT	CASSDRGTNTEAFF	.	TRBV19	TRBJ1-1	TRBD1
TGTGCCAGCAGCTTACAGGGATTAGCAGATATGCAGTATTTT	CASSLQGLADMQYF	.	TRBV7-8	TRBJ2-3	.
TGTGCCAGCAGCTTATTTGTCCCGGCGGAGGGCTACACCTTC	CASSLFVPAEGYTF	.	TRBV7-8	TRBJ1-2	.
TGTGCCAGTAGTGGATCGATGGCGGGGGGGCTTTACGAGCAGTACTTC	CASSGSMAGGLYEQYF	once	TRBV19	TRBJ2-7	TRBD2
TGCAGCGTTGAAGAGACAGAAGCCTACGAGCAGTACTTC	CSVEETEAYEQYF	few	TRBV29-1	TRBJ2-7	.
TGTGCCAGCAAGTCGGGGGTACAGCCCCAGCATTTT	CASKSGVQPQHF	.	TRBV6-1	TRBJ1-5	.
TGCGCCAGCAGCCAGCGACTAGACGGTGGGACGGATTATGGCTACACCTTC	CASSQRLDGGTDYGYTF	.	TRBV4-1	TRBJ1-2	.
TGTGCCAGCAGTTTATCCCCAGGGAACACCGGGGAGCTGTTTTTT	CASSLSPGNTGELFF	.	TRBV27	TRBJ2-2	.
TGCGCCAGCAGCGGGACAGGGGGCTTTGAAAAACTGTTTTTT	CASSGTGGFEKLFF	few	TRBV4-3	TRBJ1-4	TRBD1
TGTGCCAGCAGACTCCAGGGTACTTCACCCCTCCACTTT	CASRLQGTSPLHF	.	TRBV6-5	TRBJ1-6	.
TGTGCCAGTAGTATAGATAGCGGCAGTTCCTACGAGCAGTACTTC	CASSIDSGSSYEQYF	.	TRBV19	TRBJ2-7	.
TGTGCCAGCAGCCATAGGCTCGACAGGAACACTGAAGCTTTCTTT	CASSHRLDRNTEAFF	.	TRBV5-4	TRBJ1-1	.
TGTGCCAGTAGCACATATTTTCAGAACAATGAGCAGTTCTTC	CASSTYFQNNEQFF	few	TRBV19	TRBJ2-1	.
TGTGCCACTTTGGAAGGGAGCGAGCAGTACTTC	CATLEGSEQYF	once	TRBV27	TRBJ2-7	.
TGTGCCAGCAGGCCGGGACAAAGCACTGAAGCTTTCTTT	CASRPGQSTEAFF	.	TRBV7-9	TRBJ1-1	.
TGTGCCTGGAGTGGCGGAACGGGGGGCGGCACAGATACGCAGTATTTT	CAWSGGTGGGTDTQYF	.	TRBV30	TRBJ2-3	.
TGTGCCAGCAGCCTGATAACAGGGTTTGGGACTGAAGCTTTCTTT	CASSLITGFGTEAFF	.	TRBV5-5	TRBJ1-1	.
TGTGCCAGCAGCTCGGGACTAGCGGGGTACCTTCAAGAGACCCAGTACTTC	CASSSGLAGYLQETQYF	.	TRBV7-2	TRBJ2-5	TRBD2
TGTGCCAGCAGCTCCGGGACAGAGTTTAATTCACCCCTCCACTTT	CASSSGTEFNSPLHF	few	TRBV5-4	TRBJ1-6	TRBD1
TGTGCCTGGAGTGTAGGAGCGAACACTGAAGCTTTCTTT	CAWSVGANTEAFF	.	TRBV30	TRBJ1-1	.
TGTGCCAGCAGCGTAGTCTGGAACACTGAAGCTTTCTTT	CASSVVWNTEAFF	few	TRBV9	TRBJ1-1	.
TGTGCCAGCAGCTTTCGGGGGGACTACACAGATACGCAGTATTTT	CASSFRGDYTDTQYF	.	TRBV9	TRBJ2-3	TRBD2